These 10 T cell receptor beta chains share one sample of origin, sequenced in a study of T-cell memory formation after mild COVID-19. TCRdb re-derived calls from the 5' RACE reads in MiXCR, one entry per CDR3 protein. The table shows under 300,000 distinct CDR3 sequences, with 7% to 10% occurring only once. Sequencing was carried out using PBMCs or a T cell subset sorted from them (not recorded which). These receptors were taken from a man between 18 and 35 years old who had mild COVID-19 (a few samples of this study predate the infection). Cell type and time point are not known.

This clonotype was found a few times. The V gene is TRBV20-1, the J gene TRBJ2-1; 9 nucleotides match TRBD2. Germline V gene lookup returns CDR1 DFQATT and CDR2 SNEGSKA (reference sequence). This CDR3 contains 16 residues. With 0 bases clipped from V and 2 bases from J, the junction kept 5 bases outside the gene matches. CDR3 protein: CSARDRVAGAYNEQFF. In DNA, the CDR3 is TGCAGTGCTAGAGATCGGGTAGCGGGGGCCTACAATGAGCAGTTCTTC.

This clonotype has more than one count but fewer than ten. The chain joins TRBV23-1 to TRBJ1-4; unclear D gene. TRBV23-1 is identified as an open reading frame with a role that is uncertain. The CDR3 length is 13 residues. Trimming left V 0 bases short and J 8 bases short, with 7 bases between. CDR3 region: CASSQSTREKLFF. The CDR3 bases are TGCGCCAGCAGTCAATCGACCAGGGAAAAACTGTTTTTT.

This clonotype was counted a few times. This chain connects TRBV3-1 to TRBJ1-3; D is uncertain. The germline V and J ends were trimmed by 4 bases and 0 bases, with 10 bases remaining between them. The CDR3 is 15 amino acids. Germline CDR1 and CDR2: LGHDT and YNNKEL (reference sequence). CDR3 coding DNA: TGTGCCAGCAGCCCTGTGACTACCTCTGGAAACACCATATATTTT. Translating gives CASSPVTTSGNTIYF.

The V call is TRBV30, the J call TRBJ1-2; 11 nucleotides match TRBD1. Losses at the gene ends were 2 bases for V and 8 bases for J; bases not matched to a gene: 7. CDR3 length: 14 amino acids. The germline CDR1 and CDR2 sequences are GTSNPN and SVGIG (reference sequence). In DNA, the CDR3 is TGTGCCTGGAGTTCCCCCCGGACAGGGGGCGGCTACACCTTC. Its protein is CAWSSPRTGGGYTF.

The sample holds a few counts of this clonotype. This chain joins TRBV6-5 and TRBJ2-7, with 9 bases that match TRBD2. With V trimmed by 2 bases and J by 3 bases, 5 bases remained unmatched. This CDR3 is 15 amino acids long. From germline, CDR1 is MNHEY and CDR2 SVGAGI. CDR3 sequence reads: CASSYKPSGDYEQYV. The CDR3 DNA is TGTGCCAGCAGTTACAAGCCTAGCGGGGACTACGAGCAGTACGTC.

This clonotype was observed a few times. The chain employs TRBV5-4 and TRBJ2-3, with 7 bases lining up with TRBD2. The length of the CDR3 is 15 residues. Germline CDR1 is SGHNT and CDR2 is YYREEE (reference sequence). Trimming took 1 base from V and 4 from J; bases not matched to a gene: 6. The CDR3 nucleotides read TGTGCCAGCAGCTTGACTAGCCGGGGGGCAGATACGCAGTATTTT. Its translation is CASSLTSRGADTQYF.

V and J are TRBV7-3 and TRBJ2-3, with 8 bases aligning to TRBD2. J was trimmed by 4 bases and V by 6 bases; bases with no gene match: 3. The CDR3 loop spans 13 amino acids. Germline CDR1 reads SGHTA; CDR2 reads FQGTGA. CDR3 sequence reads: CASSPGGADTQYF. As DNA, the CDR3 is TGTGCCAGCAGTCCGGGGGGGGCAGATACGCAGTATTTT.

This chain joins TRBV29-1 and TRBJ2-1; D perhaps matches TRBD2 (6 bases). CDR1 is SQVTM and CDR2 is ANQGSEA in the germline V gene. The CDR3 is 15 amino acids. Trimming removed 4 bases at V and 0 bases at J, with 13 bases between. The CDR3 loop is CSVGRGSSSYNEQFF. The DNA of the CDR3 is TGCAGCGTTGGTCGGGGGTCAAGCTCCTACAATGAGCAGTTCTTC.

This clonotype was seen ten or more times. The rearrangement joins TRBV19 to TRBJ1-1; D is undetermined. The length of the CDR3 is 13 residues. V lost 4 bases and J 4 bases, leaving 10 bases between the germline ends. Germline-derived CDR1 and CDR2 are LNHDA and SQIVND (reference sequence). CDR3 in DNA: TGTGCCAGTAGTAACCATGAGCTCACTGAAGCTTTCTTT. Translating gives CASSNHELTEAFF. Full variable domain (rest looked up from reference TRBV19 and TRBJ1-1): DGGITQSPKYLFRKEGQNVTLSCEQNLNHDAMYWYRQDPGQGLRLIYYSQIVNDFQKGDIAEGYSVSREKKESFPLTVTSAQKNPTAFYLCASSNHELTEAFFGQGTRLTVV.

The rearrangement links TRBV7-9 to TRBJ2-6; D gene uncertain. Trimming shortened V by 2 bases and J by 0 bases, and 8 bases separated the two germline ends. The CDR3 sequence is 16 residues long. Germline lookup yields CDR1 SEHNR and CDR2 FQNEAQ (reference sequence). The CDR3 sequence: CASSLPQVSGANVLTF. As DNA, the CDR3 is TGTGCCAGCAGCTTACCGCAAGTCTCTGGGGCCAACGTCCTGACTTTC.